The rows below give T cell receptor beta chains drawn from one sample of a study of cytomegalovirus exposure and HLA in healthy donors. Sequencing used immunoSEQ multiplex PCR; TCRdb keeps in-frame clones, though not all of them. Seen here are about 150,000 clones, approximately 69% observed once, and the top ten hold approximately 2.3%. The sample was PBMCs. Receptor source: a young man in good health and CMV-seronegative. CDR3s include the opening cysteine and the closing phenylalanine or tryptophan. Fields, in order: V gene, J gene, CDR3 length, CDR3 protein.

V gene: TRBV27; J gene: TRBJ2-7; CDR3 length: 15; CDR3 protein: CASSLHSDLSYEQYF
V gene: TRBV6-1; J gene: TRBJ1-1; CDR3 length: 15; CDR3 protein: CASTVRGAGNTEAFF
V gene: TRBV9; J gene: TRBJ2-3; CDR3 length: 16; CDR3 protein: CASSVDLGTRTDTQYF
V gene: TRBV28; J gene: TRBJ1-4; CDR3 length: 14; CDR3 protein: CASGMSHRGEKLFF
V gene: TRBV5-6; J gene: TRBJ1-2; CDR3 length: 14; CDR3 protein: CASSLGDRGRGDTF
V gene: TRBV6-5; J gene: TRBJ2-1; CDR3 length: 14; CDR3 protein: CASSWTHIANEQFF
V gene: TRBV15; J gene: TRBJ1-4; CDR3 length: 13; CDR3 protein: CATAQLPREKLFF
V gene: TRBV7-2; J gene: TRBJ2-1; CDR3 length: 15; CDR3 protein: CASSLTGGGFNEQFF
V gene: TRBV7-2; J gene: TRBJ1-6; CDR3 length: 15; CDR3 protein: CASSPGQGSNSPLHF
V gene: TRBV10-2; J gene: TRBJ2-7; CDR3 length: 15; CDR3 protein: CASSELASGYYEQYF
V gene: TRBV28; J gene: TRBJ2-3; CDR3 length: 16; CDR3 protein: CATFLMGGGAADTQYF
V gene: TRBV4-2; J gene: TRBJ2-2; CDR3 length: 16; CDR3 protein: CASSPVAGTNTGELFF
V gene: TRBV29-1; J gene: TRBJ2-1; CDR3 length: 16; CDR3 protein: CSVEGEASGSYNEQFF
V gene: TRBV6-5; J gene: TRBJ1-5; CDR3 length: 15; CDR3 protein: CASSYFQGADQPQHF
V gene: TRBV6-1; J gene: TRBJ1-5; CDR3 length: 14; CDR3 protein: CASQVWDSIQPQHF
V gene: TRBV4-3; J gene: TRBJ2-7; CDR3 length: 13; CDR3 protein: CASSQDWGREQYF
V gene: TRBV7-2; J gene: TRBJ2-3; CDR3 length: 15; CDR3 protein: CASSIGHVVADTQYF
V gene: TRBV6-4; J gene: TRBJ1-6; CDR3 length: 17; CDR3 protein: CASSEFLGTANNSPLHF
V gene: TRBV5-4; J gene: TRBJ1-1; CDR3 length: 16; CDR3 protein: CASSLQGAVMNTEAFF
V gene: TRBV6-5; J gene: .; CDR3 length: 15; CDR3 protein: CASSLGTGASYEQYF
V gene: TRBV4-1; J gene: TRBJ2-7; CDR3 length: 15; CDR3 protein: CASSQGDRGTYEQYF
V gene: TRBV28; J gene: TRBJ2-2; CDR3 length: 14; CDR3 protein: CASRWTANTGELFF
V gene: TRBV10-3; J gene: TRBJ1-5; CDR3 length: 13; CDR3 protein: CAIRSGGAQPQHF
V gene: TRBV7-2; J gene: TRBJ1-1; CDR3 length: 14; CDR3 protein: CASKPRTGATEAFF
V gene: TRBV7-6; J gene: TRBJ1-1; CDR3 length: 13; CDR3 protein: CASSYTDNTEAFF
V gene: TRBV14; J gene: TRBJ2-3; CDR3 length: 13; CDR3 protein: CASSQVQAGGQYF
V gene: TRBV27; J gene: .; CDR3 length: 15; CDR3 protein: CASSLDPDAGYEQYF
V gene: TRBV28; J gene: TRBJ2-3; CDR3 length: 14; CDR3 protein: CASSLEGVFDTQYF
V gene: TRBV5-1; J gene: TRBJ1-1; CDR3 length: 16; CDR3 protein: CASSPADSNLNTEAFF
V gene: TRBV11-1; J gene: TRBJ1-1; CDR3 length: 13; CDR3 protein: CASSLEGAAEAFF
V gene: TRBV29-1; J gene: TRBJ1-1; CDR3 length: 11; CDR3 protein: CSVAPDRLAFF
V gene: TRBV5-1; J gene: TRBJ1-1; CDR3 length: 15; CDR3 protein: CASSLDGAMNTEAFF
V gene: TRBV5-1; J gene: TRBJ2-3; CDR3 length: 17; CDR3 protein: CASSLVTSGGAADTQYF
V gene: TRBV19; J gene: TRBJ1-3; CDR3 length: 14; CDR3 protein: CASSPRSIPDTIYF